What follows is one TCR beta chain and its context. This clone was found once. The target of this receptor is not known. The record has no base qualities; no much larger clone is one base away. The sample comes from a study of control samples from healthy donors and cancer patients (dated by TCRdb to about 2020). V drops 11 bases and J drops 5 bases, leaving 12 bases in between. Reading from cysteine to phenylalanine, the CDR3 counts 11 amino acids. Just the 33-base CDR3 DNA is kept, in frame starting at base 1. The library relied on the immunoSEQ multiplex PCR assay. What TCRdb holds here is the immuneACCESS table cut down to in-frame rearrangements. Part of the clones is not present; checked against another copy, under half of the missing clones reflect an unresolved V gene, and the others are unexplained. The sample records approximately 120,000 clones, over 75% of which are singletons. The top ten clonotypes cover 7% to 10% of the sample.

The TCR comes from a man aged 35 to 55 in good health. The chain uses TRBV12-3 or TRBV12-4 and TRBJ1-1, and the D gene may be TRBD1, 6 bases matching. The sequenced sample was blood. In nucleotide form, the sequence is TGTGCCGGGAGGGGGGGGACTGAAGCTTTCTTT. Its protein product is CAGRGGTEAFF.